Listed below are T cell receptor beta chains from one sample, sequenced in a study of cytomegalovirus exposure and HLA in healthy donors. Some clones are missing from TCRdb's copy, which holds only in-frame ones; the method was immunoSEQ multiplex PCR. Of around 220,000 clones in the sample, 65% to 75% were seen once. Sequenced input: PBMCs. Receptors originate from a young woman in good health and CMV-seronegative. The CDR3 runs from the conserved cysteine through the conserved F or W. Each record gives: V gene, J gene, D gene, CDR3 protein. D genes are given only for firm matches.

v_call: TRBV7-2
j_call: TRBJ1-5
d_call: TRBD1
cdr3_aa: CASSFGTGELGQPQHF

v_call: TRBV6-6
j_call: TRBJ1-4
d_call: TRBD1
cdr3_aa: CASLTRGGGEKLFF

v_call: TRBV4-1
j_call: TRBJ2-7
d_call: TRBD2
cdr3_aa: CASSLLAGEVYEQYF

v_call: TRBV6-5
j_call: TRBJ1-1
d_call: NA
cdr3_aa: CASSLDYVTEAFF

v_call: TRBV30
j_call: TRBJ2-2
d_call: NA
cdr3_aa: CAWSKRSDTGELFF

v_call: TRBV15
j_call: TRBJ1-2
d_call: NA
cdr3_aa: CATSREGGNYGYTF

v_call: TRBV19
j_call: TRBJ1-4
d_call: NA
cdr3_aa: CASTDFHAANEKLFF

v_call: TRBV6-1
j_call: TRBJ2-1
d_call: TRBD2
cdr3_aa: CASTKLAGALNEQFF

v_call: TRBV11-2
j_call: TRBJ1-3
d_call: NA
cdr3_aa: CASSLAGALTGNTIYF

v_call: TRBV7-9
j_call: TRBJ2-5
d_call: TRBD2
cdr3_aa: CASSFREGEQYF

v_call: TRBV27
j_call: TRBJ1-5
d_call: TRBD1
cdr3_aa: CASSQGTAGNQPQHF

v_call: TRBV6-6
j_call: TRBJ1-5
d_call: NA
cdr3_aa: CASSYSTGPNQPQHF

v_call: TRBV11-2
j_call: TRBJ2-1
d_call: TRBD2
cdr3_aa: CASSLYQRELNEQFF